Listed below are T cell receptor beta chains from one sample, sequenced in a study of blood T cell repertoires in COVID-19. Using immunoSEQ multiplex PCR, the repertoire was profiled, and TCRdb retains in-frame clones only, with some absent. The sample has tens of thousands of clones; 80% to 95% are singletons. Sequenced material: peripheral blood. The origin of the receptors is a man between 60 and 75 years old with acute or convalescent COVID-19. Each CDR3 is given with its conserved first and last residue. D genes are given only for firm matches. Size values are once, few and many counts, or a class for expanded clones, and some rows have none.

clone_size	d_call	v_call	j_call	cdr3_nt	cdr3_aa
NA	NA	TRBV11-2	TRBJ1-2	TGTGCCAGCAGCGTCGGGGGGGGTGGTGGCTACACCTTC	CASSVGGGGGYTF
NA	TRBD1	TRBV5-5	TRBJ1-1	TGTGCCAGCAGCTTCGCAGGGGGAAGGAGCACTGAAGCTTTCTTT	CASSFAGGRSTEAFF
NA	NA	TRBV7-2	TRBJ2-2	TGTGCCAGCAGCCCCACGGCCCGAGGGAACGGGGAGCTGTTTTTT	CASSPTARGNGELFF
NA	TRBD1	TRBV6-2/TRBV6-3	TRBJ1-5	TGTGCCAGCAGTCTCTTAACCGGGACAGGGGTTTTCCCCAATCAGCCCCAGCATTTT	CASSLLTGTGVFPNQPQHF
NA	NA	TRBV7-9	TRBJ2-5	TGTGCCAGCAGCTTCCTCCAAGAGACCCAGTACTTC	CASSFLQETQYF
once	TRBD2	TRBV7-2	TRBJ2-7	TGTGCCAGCAGCCCTAATATTGGACTAGCGGGAGGCGAGCAGTACTTC	CASSPNIGLAGGEQYF
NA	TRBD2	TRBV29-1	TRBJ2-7	TGCAGCGTTGGGGGTCTAGCGGGAGTTGGGGTCAGCTCCTACGAGCAGTACTTC	CSVGGLAGVGVSSYEQYF
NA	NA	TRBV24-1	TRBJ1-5	TGTGCCACCAGTGAATCTGGGGCCACCAATCAGCCCCAGCATTTT	CATSESGATNQPQHF
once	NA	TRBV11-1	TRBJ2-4	TGTGCCAGCAGCTTAGAGAAGGGGGCCAAAAACATTCAGTACTTC	CASSLEKGAKNIQYF
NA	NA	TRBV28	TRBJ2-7	TGTGCCAGCAGGGCCCCATCCTCCGAGCAGTACTTC	CASRAPSSEQYF
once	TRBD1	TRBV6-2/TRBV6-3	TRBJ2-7	TGTGCCAGCAGTGATACACACCGGGACAGGGGGGAGCAGTACTTC	CASSDTHRDRGEQYF
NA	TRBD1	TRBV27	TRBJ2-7	TGTGCCAGCAGTTTCTCCCTCCCCGGGACAGGGTCCTACGAGCAGTACTTC	CASSFSLPGTGSYEQYF
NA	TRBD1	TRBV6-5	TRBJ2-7	TGTGCCACCACAGGGGCCTACGAGCAGTACTTC	CATTGAYEQYF
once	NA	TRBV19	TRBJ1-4	TGTGCCAGTAGCGGGACACCTACTAATGAAAAACTGTTTTTT	CASSGTPTNEKLFF
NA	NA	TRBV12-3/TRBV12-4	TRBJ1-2	TGTGCCAGCAGTTCCAGTTCAACATGGGGCTACACCTTC	CASSSSSTWGYTF
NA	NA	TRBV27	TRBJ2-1	TGTGCCAGCAGCATAATAACAGGTCAAGGATACAATGAGCAGTTCTTC	CASSIITGQGYNEQFF
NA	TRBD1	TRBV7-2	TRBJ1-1	TGTGCCAGCAGCTGGCAGGGGGCCACTGAAGCTTTCTTT	CASSWQGATEAFF
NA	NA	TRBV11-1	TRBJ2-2	TGTGCCAGCAGCGGAACAGGAAACACCGGGGAGCTGTTTTTT	CASSGTGNTGELFF
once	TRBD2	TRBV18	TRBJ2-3	TGTGCCAGCTCACTCCGACGGCCAGCGGGAGGTAACCTACCTAGCACAGATACGCAGTATTTT	CASSLRRPAGGNLPSTDTQYF
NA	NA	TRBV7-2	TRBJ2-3	TGTGCCAGCAGCTTATCGCCCTGGGGCACGCAGTATTTT	CASSLSPWGTQYF
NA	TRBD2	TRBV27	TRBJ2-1	TGTGCCAGCAGTTTTCGAGCGGGAGGCTACAATGAGCAGTTCTTC	CASSFRAGGYNEQFF
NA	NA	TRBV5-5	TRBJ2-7	TGTGCCAGCAGCCCGCGGGGTGCGGGACCCTCCTACGAGCAGTACTTC	CASSPRGAGPSYEQYF
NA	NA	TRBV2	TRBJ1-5	TGTGCCAGCAGTGAAGCCAGTCACCATAGCAATCAGCCCCAGCATTTT	CASSEASHHSNQPQHF
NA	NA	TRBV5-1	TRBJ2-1	TGCGCCAGCAGCGCGGGACTCCTCAATGAGCAGTTCTTC	CASSAGLLNEQFF
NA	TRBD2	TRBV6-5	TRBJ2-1	TGTGCCAGCAGTTCCGGGACTAGCGGGAGGAATGAGCAGTTCTTC	CASSSGTSGRNEQFF
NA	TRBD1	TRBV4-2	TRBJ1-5	TGTGCCAGCAGCCAAGACGACAGGGGAGACGGCAATCAGCCCCAGCATTTT	CASSQDDRGDGNQPQHF
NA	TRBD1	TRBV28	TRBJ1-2	TGTGCCAGCAGACTTCCTGGGACAGGGGGCTTTGGCTACACCTTC	CASRLPGTGGFGYTF
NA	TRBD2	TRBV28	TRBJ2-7	TGTGCCAGCAGTTTAGCGGGAGACTACGAGCAGTACTTC	CASSLAGDYEQYF
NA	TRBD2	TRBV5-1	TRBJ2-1	TGCGCCAGCAGCTCGGCGGGAGACAATGAGCAGTTCTTC	CASSSAGDNEQFF
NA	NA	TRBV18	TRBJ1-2	TGTGCCAGCTCAACGGACAGTCGGGGCTATGGCTACACCTTC	CASSTDSRGYGYTF
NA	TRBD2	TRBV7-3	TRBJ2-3	TGTGCCAGCAGCTTAACACCTAACGCGGGGCGGGAGGGTACAGATACGCAGTATTTT	CASSLTPNAGREGTDTQYF
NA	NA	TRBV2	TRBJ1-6	TGTGCCAGCAGTCATCGGACTGCCGGGGGTAATTCACCCCTCCACTTT	CASSHRTAGGNSPLHF